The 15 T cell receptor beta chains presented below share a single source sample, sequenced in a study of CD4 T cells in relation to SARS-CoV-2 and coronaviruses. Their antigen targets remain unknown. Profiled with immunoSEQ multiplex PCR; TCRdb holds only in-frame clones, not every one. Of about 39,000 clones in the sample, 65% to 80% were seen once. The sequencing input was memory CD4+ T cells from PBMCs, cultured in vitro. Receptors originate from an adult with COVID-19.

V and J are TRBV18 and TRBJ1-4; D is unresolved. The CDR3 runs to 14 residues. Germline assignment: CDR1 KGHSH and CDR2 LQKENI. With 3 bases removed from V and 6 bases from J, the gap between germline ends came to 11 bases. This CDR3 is CASSPLGLDEKLFF. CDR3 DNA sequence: TGTGCCAGCTCACCCCTAGGACTGGATGAAAAACTGTTTTTT.

CDR3 loop: CAWSVLAGVVNEQFF. CDR3 nucleotide sequence: TGTGCCTGGAGTGTACTAGCGGGAGTAGTTAATGAGCAGTTCTTC. V is TRBV30 and J is TRBJ2-1; 11 bases align to TRBD2. Losses at the gene ends were 0 bases for V and 7 bases for J; bases not matched to a gene: 5. Germline values: CDR1 GTSNPN, CDR2 SVGIG (reference sequence). The CDR3 covers 15 residues.

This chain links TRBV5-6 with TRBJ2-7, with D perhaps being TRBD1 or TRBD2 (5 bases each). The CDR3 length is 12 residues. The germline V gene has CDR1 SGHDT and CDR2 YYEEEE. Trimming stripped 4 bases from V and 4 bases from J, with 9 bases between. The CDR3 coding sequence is TGTGCCAGCAGCAAGGGACGGTACGAGCAGTACTTC. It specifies CASSKGRYEQYF.

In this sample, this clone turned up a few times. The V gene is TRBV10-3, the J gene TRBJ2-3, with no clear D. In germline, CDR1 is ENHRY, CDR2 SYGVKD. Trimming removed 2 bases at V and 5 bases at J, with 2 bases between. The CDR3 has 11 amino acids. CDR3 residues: CAISEGDTQYF. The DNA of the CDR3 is TGTGCCATCAGTGAGGGAGATACGCAGTATTTT.

CDR3 in DNA: TGTGCCAGCAGTTTGTTCCTTGGACTAGCGGGATTATCCTACGAGCAGTACTTC. Translating gives CASSLFLGLAGLSYEQYF. The chain links TRBV28 to TRBJ2-7; 12 bases are shared with TRBD2. This CDR3 contains 18 residues. The junction had 10 bases not matched to a gene; V was cut back by 3 bases and J by 1 base. Germline V CDR1 and CDR2: MDHEN, SYDVKM.

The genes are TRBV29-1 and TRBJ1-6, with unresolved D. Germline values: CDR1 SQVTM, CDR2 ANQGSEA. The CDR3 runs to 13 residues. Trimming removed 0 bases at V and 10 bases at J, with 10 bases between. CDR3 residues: CSVEEIIGSPLHF. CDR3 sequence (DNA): TGCAGCGTTGAAGAGATAATAGGGTCACCCCTCCACTTT.

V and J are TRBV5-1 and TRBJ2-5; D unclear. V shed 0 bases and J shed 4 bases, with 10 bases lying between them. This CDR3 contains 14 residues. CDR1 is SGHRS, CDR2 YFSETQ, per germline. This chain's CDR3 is CASSLGGSRETQYF. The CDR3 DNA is TGCGCCAGCAGCTTGGGAGGTAGCAGAGAGACCCAGTACTTC.

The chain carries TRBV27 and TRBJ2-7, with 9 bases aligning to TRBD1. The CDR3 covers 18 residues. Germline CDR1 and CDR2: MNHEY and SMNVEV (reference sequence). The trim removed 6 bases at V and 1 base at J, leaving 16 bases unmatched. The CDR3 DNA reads TGTGCCAGCAGGGTCCGGACAGGGGTAGGTGGGTGGTCCTACGAGCAGTACTTC. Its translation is CASRVRTGVGGWSYEQYF.

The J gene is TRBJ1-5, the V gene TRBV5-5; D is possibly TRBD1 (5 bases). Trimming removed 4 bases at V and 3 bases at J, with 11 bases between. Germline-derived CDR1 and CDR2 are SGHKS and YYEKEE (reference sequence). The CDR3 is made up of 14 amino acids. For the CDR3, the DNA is TGTGCCAGCAGCCGCGACAGTACCAATCAGCCCCAGCATTTT. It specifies CASSRDSTNQPQHF.

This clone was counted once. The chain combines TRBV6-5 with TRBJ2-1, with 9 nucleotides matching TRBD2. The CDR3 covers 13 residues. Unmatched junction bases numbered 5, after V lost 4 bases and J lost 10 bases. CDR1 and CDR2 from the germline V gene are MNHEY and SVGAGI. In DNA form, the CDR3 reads TGTGCCAGCAGTTCCCCCGGACTAGCGGAGCAGTTCTTC. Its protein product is CASSSPGLAEQFF.

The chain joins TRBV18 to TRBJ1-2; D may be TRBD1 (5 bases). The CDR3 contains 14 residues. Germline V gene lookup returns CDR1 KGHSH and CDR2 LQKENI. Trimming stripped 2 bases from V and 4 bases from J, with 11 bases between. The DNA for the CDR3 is TGTGCCAGCTCACCAGGAAGGGACGGCTATGGCTACACCTTC. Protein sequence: CASSPGRDGYGYTF.

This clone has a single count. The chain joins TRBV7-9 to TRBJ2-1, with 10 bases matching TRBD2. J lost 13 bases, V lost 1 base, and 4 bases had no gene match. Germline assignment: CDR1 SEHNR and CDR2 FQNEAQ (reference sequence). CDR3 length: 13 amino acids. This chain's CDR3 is CASSLDLAGAQFF. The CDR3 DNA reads TGTGCCAGCAGCTTAGATCTAGCGGGAGCTCAGTTCTTC.

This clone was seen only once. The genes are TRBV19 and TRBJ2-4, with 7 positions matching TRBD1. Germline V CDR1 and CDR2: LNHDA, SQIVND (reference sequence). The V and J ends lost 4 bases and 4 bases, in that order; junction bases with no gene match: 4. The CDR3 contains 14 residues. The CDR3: CASSTRDSKNIQYF. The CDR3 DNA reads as TGTGCCAGTAGTACCAGGGACAGTAAAAACATTCAGTACTTC.

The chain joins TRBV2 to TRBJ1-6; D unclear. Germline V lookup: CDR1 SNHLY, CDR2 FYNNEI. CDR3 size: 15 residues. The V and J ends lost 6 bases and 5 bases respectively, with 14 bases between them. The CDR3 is CASRVMDFDNSPLHF. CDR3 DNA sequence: TGTGCCAGCAGGGTGATGGACTTCGATAATTCACCCCTCCACTTT.

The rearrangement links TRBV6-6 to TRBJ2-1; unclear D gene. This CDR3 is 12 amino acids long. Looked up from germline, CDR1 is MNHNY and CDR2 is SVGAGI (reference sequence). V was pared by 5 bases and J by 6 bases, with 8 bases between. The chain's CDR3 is CASSIDGNEQFF. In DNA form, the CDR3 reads TGTGCCAGCAGTATCGACGGCAATGAGCAGTTCTTC.